This T cell receptor beta chain appears in the sequencing data of a study of cytomegalovirus exposure and HLA in healthy donors. General observations from the study: Upon later analysis, HLA-associated TCR beta chains proved more clonally expanded than other, equally common chains. Further analysis was carried out later, and it showed several of the most significant clusters appearing linked to common viral pathogens. In an earlier analysis, productive rearrangement rates for most beta V segments clustered near 87% or 30%.

PCR amplification relied on 60 Vbeta primers (plus 13 Jbeta primers). Some clones are missing from TCRdb's copy, which holds only in-frame ones; the method was immunoSEQ multiplex PCR. Recorded here are approximately 77,000 clones; the top ten clones represent roughly 5.1%. Healthy bone marrow donors supplied every sample. Details on this clone: Antigen: not known.

The sequencing input was PBMCs. The source is a man under 40 in good health and CMV-seronegative.

CDR3 bases: TGCGCCAGCAGCCCCTTCGGTGAAAAACTGTTTTTT. Its protein is CASSPFGEKLFF. V is TRBV4-1 and J is TRBJ1-4, with D hard to call. The CDR3 runs 12 residues. Trimming pared 4 bases from V and 7 bases from J, leaving 7 bases between. The germline CDR1 and CDR2 sequences are MGHRA and YSYEKL.